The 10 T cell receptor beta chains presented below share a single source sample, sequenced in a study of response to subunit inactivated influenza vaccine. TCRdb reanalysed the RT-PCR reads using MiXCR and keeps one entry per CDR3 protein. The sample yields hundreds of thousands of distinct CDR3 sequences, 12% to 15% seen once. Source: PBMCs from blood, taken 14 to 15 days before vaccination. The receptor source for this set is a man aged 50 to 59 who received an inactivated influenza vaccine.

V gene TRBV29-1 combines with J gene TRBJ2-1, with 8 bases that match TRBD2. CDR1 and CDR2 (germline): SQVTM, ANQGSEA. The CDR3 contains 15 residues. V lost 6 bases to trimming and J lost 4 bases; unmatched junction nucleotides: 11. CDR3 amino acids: CSVGGGLAAYNEQFF. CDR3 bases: TGCAGCGTAGGAGGCGGACTAGCAGCGTACAATGAGCAGTTCTTC.

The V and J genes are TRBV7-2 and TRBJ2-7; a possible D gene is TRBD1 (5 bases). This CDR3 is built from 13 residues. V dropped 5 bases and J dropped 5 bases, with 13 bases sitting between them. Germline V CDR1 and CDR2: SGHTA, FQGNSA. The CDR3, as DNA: TGTGCCAGCAGCCACACAGGTTTCCACGAGCAGTACTTC. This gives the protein CASSHTGFHEQYF.

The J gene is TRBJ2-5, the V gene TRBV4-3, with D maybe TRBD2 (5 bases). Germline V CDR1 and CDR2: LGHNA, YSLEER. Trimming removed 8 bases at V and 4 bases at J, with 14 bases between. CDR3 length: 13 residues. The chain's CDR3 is CASGPGGVETQYF. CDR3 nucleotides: TGCGCCAGCGGCCCTGGAGGCGTAGAGACCCAGTACTTC.

The CDR3 bases are TGTGCCAGCAGCTTATCTGCATTGGAGCAGTTCTTC. Amino acid sequence: CASSLSALEQFF. This chain links TRBV7-2 with TRBJ2-1; D is unclear. This CDR3 comprises 12 residues. Germline V CDR1 and CDR2: SGHTA, FQGNSA. With 2 bases removed from V and 10 bases from J, the gap between germline ends came to 9 bases.

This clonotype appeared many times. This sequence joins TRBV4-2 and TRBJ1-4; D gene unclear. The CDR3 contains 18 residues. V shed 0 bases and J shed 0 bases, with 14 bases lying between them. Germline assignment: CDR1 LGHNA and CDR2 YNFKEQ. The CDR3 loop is CASSQDVAGKTTNEKLFF. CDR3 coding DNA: TGTGCCAGCAGCCAAGATGTGGCAGGCAAAACAACTAATGAAAAACTGTTTTTT.

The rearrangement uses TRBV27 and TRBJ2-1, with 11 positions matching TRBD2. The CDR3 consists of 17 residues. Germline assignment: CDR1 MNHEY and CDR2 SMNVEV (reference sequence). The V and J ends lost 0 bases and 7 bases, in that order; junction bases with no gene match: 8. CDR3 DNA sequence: TGTGCCAGCAGTTTATCCCGACTAGCGGGAATTAGAAATGAGCAGTTCTTC. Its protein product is CASSLSRLAGIRNEQFF.

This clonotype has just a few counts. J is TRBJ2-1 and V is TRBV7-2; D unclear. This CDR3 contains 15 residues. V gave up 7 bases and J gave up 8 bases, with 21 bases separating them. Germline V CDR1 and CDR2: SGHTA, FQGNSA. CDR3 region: CASNPGAIGLHEQFF. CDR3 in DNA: TGTGCCAGCAACCCCGGTGCCATCGGGCTCCATGAGCAGTTCTTC.

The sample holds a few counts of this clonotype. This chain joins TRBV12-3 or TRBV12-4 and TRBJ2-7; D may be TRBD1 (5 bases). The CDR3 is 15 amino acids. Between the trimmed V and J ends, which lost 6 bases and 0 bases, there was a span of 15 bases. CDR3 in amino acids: CASSVDSRSSYEQYF. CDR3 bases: TGTGCCAGCAGCGTTGACAGCCGGAGCTCCTACGAGCAGTACTTC.

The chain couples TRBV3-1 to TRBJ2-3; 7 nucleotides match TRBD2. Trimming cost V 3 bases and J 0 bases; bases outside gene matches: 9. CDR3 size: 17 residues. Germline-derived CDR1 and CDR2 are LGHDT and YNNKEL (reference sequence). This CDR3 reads CASSQSGLKLSTDTQYF. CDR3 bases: TGTGCCAGCAGCCAGTCGGGACTAAAACTGAGCACAGATACGCAGTATTTT.

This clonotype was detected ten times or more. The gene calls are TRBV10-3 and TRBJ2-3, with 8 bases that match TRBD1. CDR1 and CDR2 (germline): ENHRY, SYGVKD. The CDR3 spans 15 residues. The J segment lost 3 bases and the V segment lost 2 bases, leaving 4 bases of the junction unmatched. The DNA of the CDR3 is TGTGCCATCAGTGAGGGGACAGGTATTACAGATACGCAGTATTTT. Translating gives CAISEGTGITDTQYF.